These T cell receptor beta chains were read from a single sample in a study of T cells expressing NK-cell markers. TCRdb re-called the 5' RACE reads and shows each CDR3 protein once, DNA omitted. Seen in this sample are some 150,000 distinct CDR3 sequences; the ten most common clones hold 12%. Sample: blood T cells: a sorted CD56 or NKG2C T cell subset, CD4+ or CD8+ T cells, or bulk PBMC T cells (not recorded which). The receptors come from a man between 18 and 35 years old in good health. CDR3s include the opening cysteine and the closing phenylalanine or tryptophan.

>TRBV10-3|TRBJ1-2
CAITDRQRGPPNYGYTF
>TRBV12-3/TRBV12-4|TRBJ2-3
CASSTGQGGETDTQYF
>TRBV5-6|TRBJ2-1
CASSLVGLAVYNEQFF
>TRBV10-3|TRBJ2-1
CAISESGLNEQFF
>TRBV7-8|TRBJ2-5
CASSLALLAGGYQETQYF
>TRBV10-1|TRBJ2-3
CASSSLLGATDTQYF
>TRBV4-3|TRBJ2-1
CASSQDRGDNEQFF
>TRBV5-4|TRBJ1-1
CASSLGGRQAFF
>TRBV5-4|TRBJ2-1
CASSFPGEGEQFF
>TRBV27|TRBJ2-1
CASRAGGPGEQFF
>TRBV14|TRBJ2-5
CASSLWSIGFRETQYF
>TRBV29-1|TRBJ2-5
CSTGRRGETQYF
>TRBV24-1|TRBJ2-3
CATSGGRGTDTQYF
>TRBV5-5|TRBJ1-2
CASSQQGGDYGYTF
>TRBV7-9|TRBJ2-1
CALRAESYNEQFF
>TRBV20-1|TRBJ2-1
CSARVFEVAGHHNEQFF
>TRBV29-1|TRBJ1-1
CSVGGSDFEAFF
>TRBV3-1|TRBJ2-5
CASSQEGVRGETQYF
>TRBV5-6|TRBJ2-7
CASSFSAGAYEQYF
>TRBV10-3|TRBJ2-5
CAIRDILTETQYF
>TRBV7-9|TRBJ2-7
CASSHRDEQYF
>TRBV18|TRBJ2-7
CASSPSTGFVNEQYF
>TRBV18|TRBJ2-1
CASSPFGTSGRGNEQFF
>TRBV7-9|TRBJ2-6
CASRAGVTGANVLTF
>TRBV12-3/TRBV12-4|TRBJ1-4
CASIPGGAEKLFF
>TRBV5-1|TRBJ2-1
CASSLVPRELGPYNEQFF
>TRBV7-2|TRBJ2-7
CASALAVGWTGKHEQYF
>TRBV5-1|TRBJ2-3
CASSLSAAGGLTDTQYF
>TRBV20-1|TRBJ2-2
CSAGWGGDTGELFF
>TRBV6-1|TRBJ2-7
CASNPFRGSDSYEQYF
>TRBV7-3|TRBJ2-7
CASSLAGRGEQYF
>TRBV6-1|TRBJ2-1
CASTLPGPYNEQFF
>TRBV20-1|TRBJ2-7
CSAQPTTGSWDEQYF
>TRBV4-3|TRBJ2-1
CASSQVGTDDNEQFF